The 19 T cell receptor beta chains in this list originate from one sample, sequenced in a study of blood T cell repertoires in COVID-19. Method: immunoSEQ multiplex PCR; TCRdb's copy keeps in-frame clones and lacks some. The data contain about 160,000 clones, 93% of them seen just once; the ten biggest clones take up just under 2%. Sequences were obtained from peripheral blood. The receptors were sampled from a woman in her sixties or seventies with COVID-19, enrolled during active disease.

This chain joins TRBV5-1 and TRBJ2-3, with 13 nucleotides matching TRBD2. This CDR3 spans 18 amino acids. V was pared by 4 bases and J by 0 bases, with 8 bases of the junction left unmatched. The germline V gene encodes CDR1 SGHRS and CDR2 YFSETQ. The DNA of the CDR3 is TGCGCCAGCAGCGTGACTAGCGGGGGGTCCATTAGCACAGATACGCAGTATTTT. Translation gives CASSVTSGGSISTDTQYF.

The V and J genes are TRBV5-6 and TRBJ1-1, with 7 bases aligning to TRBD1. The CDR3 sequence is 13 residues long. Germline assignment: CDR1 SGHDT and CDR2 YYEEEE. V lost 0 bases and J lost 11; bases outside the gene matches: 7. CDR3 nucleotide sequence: TGTGCCAGCAGCTTGGAGGGGCCCAGGGGGGCTTTCTTT. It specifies CASSLEGPRGAFF.

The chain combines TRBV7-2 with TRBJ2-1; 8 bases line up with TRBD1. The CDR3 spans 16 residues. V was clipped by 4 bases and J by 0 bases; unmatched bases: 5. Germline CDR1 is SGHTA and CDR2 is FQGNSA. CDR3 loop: CASSSRRGRSYNEQFF. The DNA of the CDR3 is TGTGCCAGCAGCTCCCGCAGGGGGCGCTCCTACAATGAGCAGTTCTTC.

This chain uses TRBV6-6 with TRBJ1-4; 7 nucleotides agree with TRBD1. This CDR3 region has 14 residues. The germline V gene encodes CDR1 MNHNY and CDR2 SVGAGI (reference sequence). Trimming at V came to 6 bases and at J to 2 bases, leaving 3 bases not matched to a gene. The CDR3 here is CASRQTGTNEKLFF. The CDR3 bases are TGTGCCAGCAGACAGACAGGGACTAATGAAAAACTGTTTTTT.

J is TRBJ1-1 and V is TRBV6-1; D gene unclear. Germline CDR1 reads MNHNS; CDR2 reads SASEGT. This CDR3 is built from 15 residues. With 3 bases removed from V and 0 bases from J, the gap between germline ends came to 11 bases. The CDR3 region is CASSDHGSMNTEAFF. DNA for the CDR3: TGTGCCAGCAGTGATCATGGGAGCATGAACACTGAAGCTTTCTTT.

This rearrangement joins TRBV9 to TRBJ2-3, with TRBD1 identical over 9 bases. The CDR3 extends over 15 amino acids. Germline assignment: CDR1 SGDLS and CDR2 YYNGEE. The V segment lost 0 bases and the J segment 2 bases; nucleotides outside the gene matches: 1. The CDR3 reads CASSVEQGATDTQYF. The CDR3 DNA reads TGTGCCAGCAGCGTAGAACAGGGGGCCACAGATACGCAGTATTTT.

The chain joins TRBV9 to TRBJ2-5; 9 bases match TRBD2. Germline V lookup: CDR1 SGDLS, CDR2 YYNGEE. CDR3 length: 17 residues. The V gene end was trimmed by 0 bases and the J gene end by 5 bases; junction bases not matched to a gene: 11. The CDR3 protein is CASSVGAGGLGEETQYF. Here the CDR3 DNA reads TGTGCCAGCAGCGTAGGAGCGGGGGGTCTAGGGGAGGAGACCCAGTACTTC.

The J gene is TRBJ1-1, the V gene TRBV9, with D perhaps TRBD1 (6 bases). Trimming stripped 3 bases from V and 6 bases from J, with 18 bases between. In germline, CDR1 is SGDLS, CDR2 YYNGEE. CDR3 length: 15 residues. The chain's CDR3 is CASSADFRGGAEAFF. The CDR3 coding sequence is TGTGCCAGCAGCGCCGATTTTAGGGGGGGAGCTGAAGCTTTCTTT.

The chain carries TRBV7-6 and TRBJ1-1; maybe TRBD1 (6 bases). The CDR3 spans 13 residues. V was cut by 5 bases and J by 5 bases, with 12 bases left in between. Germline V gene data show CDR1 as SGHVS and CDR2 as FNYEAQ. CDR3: CASSPGVATEAFF. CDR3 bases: TGTGCCAGCAGCCCAGGGGTAGCGACTGAAGCTTTCTTT.

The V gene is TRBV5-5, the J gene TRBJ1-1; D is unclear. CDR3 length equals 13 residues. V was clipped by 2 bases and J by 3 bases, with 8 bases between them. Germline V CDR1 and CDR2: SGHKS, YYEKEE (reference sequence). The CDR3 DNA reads TGTGCCAGCAGCTTTAGCGTGGACACTGAAGCTTTCTTT. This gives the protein CASSFSVDTEAFF.

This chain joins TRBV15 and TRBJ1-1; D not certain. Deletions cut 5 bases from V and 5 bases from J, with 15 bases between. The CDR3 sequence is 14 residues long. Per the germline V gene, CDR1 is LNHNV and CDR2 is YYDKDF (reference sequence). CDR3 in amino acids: CATSATTGRTEAFF. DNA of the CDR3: TGTGCCACCAGCGCCACGACGGGGAGAACTGAAGCTTTCTTT. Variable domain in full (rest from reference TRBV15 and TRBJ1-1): DAMVIQNPRYQVTQFGKPVTLSCSQTLNHNVMYWYQQKSSQAPKLLFHYYDKDFNNEADTPDNFQSRRPNTSFCFLDIRSPGLGDTAMYLCATSATTGRTEAFFGQGTRLTVV.

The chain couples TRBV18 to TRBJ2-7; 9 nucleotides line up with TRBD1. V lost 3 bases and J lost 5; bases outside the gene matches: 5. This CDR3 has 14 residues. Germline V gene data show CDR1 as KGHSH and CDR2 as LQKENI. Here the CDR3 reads CASSPGTGKNEQYF. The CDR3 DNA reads TGTGCCAGCTCACCCGGGACAGGGAAGAACGAGCAGTACTTC. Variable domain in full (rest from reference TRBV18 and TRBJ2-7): NAGVMQNPRHLVRRRGQEARLRCSPMKGHSHVYWYRQLPEEGLKFMVYLQKENIIDESGMPKERFSAEFPKEGPSILRIQQVVRGDSAAYFCASSPGTGKNEQYFGPGTRLTVT.

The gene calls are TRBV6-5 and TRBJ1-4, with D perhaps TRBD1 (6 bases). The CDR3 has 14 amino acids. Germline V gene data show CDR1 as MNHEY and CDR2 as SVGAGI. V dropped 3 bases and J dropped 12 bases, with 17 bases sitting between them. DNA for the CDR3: TGTGCCAGCAGTTATCCCGAGGACAGAGAAGAACTGTTTTTT. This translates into CASSYPEDREELFF.

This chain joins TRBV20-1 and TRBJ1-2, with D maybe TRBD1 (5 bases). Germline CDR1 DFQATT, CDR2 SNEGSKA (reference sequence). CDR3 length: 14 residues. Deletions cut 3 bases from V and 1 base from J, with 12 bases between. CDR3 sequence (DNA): TGCAGTGCTAGTGTAGGAGGGGATAACTATGGCTACACCTTC. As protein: CSASVGGDNYGYTF.

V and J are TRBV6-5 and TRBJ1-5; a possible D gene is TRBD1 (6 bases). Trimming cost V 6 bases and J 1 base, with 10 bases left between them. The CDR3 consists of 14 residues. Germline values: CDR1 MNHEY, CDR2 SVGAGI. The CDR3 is CASRQGWSNQPQHF. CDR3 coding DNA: TGTGCCAGCAGACAGGGTTGGAGCAATCAGCCCCAGCATTTT.

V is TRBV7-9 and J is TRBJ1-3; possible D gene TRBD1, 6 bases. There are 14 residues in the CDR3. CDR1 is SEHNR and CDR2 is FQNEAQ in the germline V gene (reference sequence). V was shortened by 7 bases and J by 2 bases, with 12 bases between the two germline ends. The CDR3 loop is CASTTTGAGNTIYF. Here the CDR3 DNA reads TGTGCCAGCACGACGACAGGAGCTGGAAACACCATATATTTT.

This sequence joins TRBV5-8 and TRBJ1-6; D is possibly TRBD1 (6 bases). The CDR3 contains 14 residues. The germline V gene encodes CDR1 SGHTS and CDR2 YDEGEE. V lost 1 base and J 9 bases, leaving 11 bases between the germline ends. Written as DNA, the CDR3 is TGTGCCAGCAGCTTGTACAGGGAGGGTTCACCCCTCCACTTT. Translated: CASSLYREGSPLHF.

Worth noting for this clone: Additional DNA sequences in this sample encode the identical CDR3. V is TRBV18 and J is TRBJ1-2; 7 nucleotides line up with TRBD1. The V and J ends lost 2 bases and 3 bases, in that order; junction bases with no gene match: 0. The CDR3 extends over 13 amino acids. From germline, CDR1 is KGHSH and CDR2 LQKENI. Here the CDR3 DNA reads TGTGCCAGCTCACCAGGGACAGACTATGGCTACACCTTC. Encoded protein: CASSPGTDYGYTF.

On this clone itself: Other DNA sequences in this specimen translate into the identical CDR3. CDR3 residues: CASSIGQGRNQPQHF. The CDR3 nucleotides read TGTGCCAGTAGTATAGGACAGGGAAGGAATCAGCCCCAGCATTTT. The chain links TRBV19 to TRBJ1-5; the match to TRBD1 covers 7 bases. This CDR3 has 15 residues. V was pared by 1 base and J by 4 bases, with 4 bases of the junction left unmatched. Per the germline V gene, CDR1 is LNHDA and CDR2 is SQIVND (reference sequence).